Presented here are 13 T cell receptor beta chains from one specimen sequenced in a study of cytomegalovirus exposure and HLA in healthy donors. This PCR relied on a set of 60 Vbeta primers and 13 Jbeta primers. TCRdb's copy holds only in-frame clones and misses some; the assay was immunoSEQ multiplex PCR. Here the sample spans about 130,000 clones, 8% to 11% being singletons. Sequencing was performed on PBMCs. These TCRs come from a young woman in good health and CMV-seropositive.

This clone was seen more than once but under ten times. The CDR3 DNA sequence: TGTGCCAGCAGTTACTCCGGGACAGGGACCTACGAGCAGTACTTC. Amino acids: CASSYSGTGTYEQYF. The chain employs TRBV6-5 and TRBJ2-7, with TRBD1 matching over 9 bases. The CDR3 contains 15 residues. The junction had 2 bases not matched to a gene; V was cut back by 0 bases and J by 2 bases. Germline values: CDR1 MNHEY, CDR2 SVGAGI.

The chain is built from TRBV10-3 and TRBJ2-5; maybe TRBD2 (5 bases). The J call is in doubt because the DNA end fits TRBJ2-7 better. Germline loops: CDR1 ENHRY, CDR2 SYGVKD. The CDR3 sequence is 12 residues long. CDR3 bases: TGTGCCATCCAGAGCGGTCCCTACGAGCAGTACTTC. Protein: CAIQSGPYEQYF.

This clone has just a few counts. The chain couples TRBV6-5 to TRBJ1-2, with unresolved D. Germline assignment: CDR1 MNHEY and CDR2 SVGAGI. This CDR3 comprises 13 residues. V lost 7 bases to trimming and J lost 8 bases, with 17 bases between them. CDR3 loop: CASTPRPLSGYTF. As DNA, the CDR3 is TGTGCCAGCACTCCGAGGCCCCTCTCGGGCTACACCTTC.

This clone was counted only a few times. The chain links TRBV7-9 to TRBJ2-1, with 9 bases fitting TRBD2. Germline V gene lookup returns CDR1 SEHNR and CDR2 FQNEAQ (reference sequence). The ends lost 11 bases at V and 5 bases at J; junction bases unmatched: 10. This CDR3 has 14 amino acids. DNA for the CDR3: TGTGCCTCTCCGCGGGAGGGCGATGACAATGAGCAGTTCTTC. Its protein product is CASPREGDDNEQFF. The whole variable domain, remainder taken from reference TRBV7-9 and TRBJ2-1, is DTGVSQNPRHKITKRGQNVTFRCDPISEHNRLYWYRQTLGQGPEFLTYFQNEAQLEKSRLLSDRFSAERPKGSFSTLEIQRTEQGDSAMYLCASPREGDDNEQFFGPGTRLTVL.

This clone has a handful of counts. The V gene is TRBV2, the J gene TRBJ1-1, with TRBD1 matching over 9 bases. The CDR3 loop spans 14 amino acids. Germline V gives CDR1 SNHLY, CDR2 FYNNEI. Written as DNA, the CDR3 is TGTGCGCTTTCTTTAGACAGGGGGAAAATTTGGGCTTTCTTT. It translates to CALSLDRGKIWAFF. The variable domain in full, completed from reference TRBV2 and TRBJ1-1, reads EPEVTQTPSHQVTQMGQEVILRCVPISNHLYFYWYRQILGQKVEFLVSFYNNEISEKSEIFDDQFSVERPDGSNFTLKIRSTKLEDSAMYFCALSLDRGKIWAFFGQGTRLTVV.

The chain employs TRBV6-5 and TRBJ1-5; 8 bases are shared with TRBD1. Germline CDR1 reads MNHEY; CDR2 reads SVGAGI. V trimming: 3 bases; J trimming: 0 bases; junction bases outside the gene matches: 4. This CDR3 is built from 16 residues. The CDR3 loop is CASSYSGQGSNQPQHF. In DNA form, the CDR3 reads TGTGCCAGCAGTTATAGCGGACAGGGTAGCAATCAGCCCCAGCATTTT.

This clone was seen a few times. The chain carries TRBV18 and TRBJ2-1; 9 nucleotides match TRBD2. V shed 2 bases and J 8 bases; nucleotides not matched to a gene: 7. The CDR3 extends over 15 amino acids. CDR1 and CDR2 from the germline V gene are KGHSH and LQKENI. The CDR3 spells CASSPGSGSGYEQFF. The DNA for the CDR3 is TGTGCCAGCTCACCAGGTAGCGGGAGTGGTTATGAGCAGTTCTTC.

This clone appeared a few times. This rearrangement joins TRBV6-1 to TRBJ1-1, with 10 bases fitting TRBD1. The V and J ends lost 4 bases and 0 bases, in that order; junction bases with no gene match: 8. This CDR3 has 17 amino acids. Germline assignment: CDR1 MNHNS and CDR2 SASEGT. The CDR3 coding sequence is TGTGCCAGCAGTGGGGACAGGGGTTCTATCATGAACACTGAAGCTTTCTTT. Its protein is CASSGDRGSIMNTEAFF.

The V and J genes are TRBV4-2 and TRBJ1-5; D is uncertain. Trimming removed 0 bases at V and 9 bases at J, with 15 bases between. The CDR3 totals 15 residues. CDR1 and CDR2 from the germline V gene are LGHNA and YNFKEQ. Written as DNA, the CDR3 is TGTGCCAGCAGCCAAGATGGTCCGGGAGGTTGGCCCCAGCATTTT. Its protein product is CASSQDGPGGWPQHF.

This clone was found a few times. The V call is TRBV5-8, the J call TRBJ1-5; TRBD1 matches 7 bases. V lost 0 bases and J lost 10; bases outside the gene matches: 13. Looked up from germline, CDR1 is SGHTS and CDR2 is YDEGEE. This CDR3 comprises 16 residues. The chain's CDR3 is CASSLAGTDTRLPQHF. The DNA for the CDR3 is TGTGCCAGCAGCTTGGCAGGGACAGACACACGCTTACCCCAGCATTTT.

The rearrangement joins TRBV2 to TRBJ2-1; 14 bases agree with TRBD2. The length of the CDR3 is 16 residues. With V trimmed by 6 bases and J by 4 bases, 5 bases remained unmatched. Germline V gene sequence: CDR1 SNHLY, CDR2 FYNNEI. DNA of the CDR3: TGTGCCAGCAGAGCTGGGACTAGCGGGGGATACAATGAGCAGTTCTTC. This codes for CASRAGTSGGYNEQFF.

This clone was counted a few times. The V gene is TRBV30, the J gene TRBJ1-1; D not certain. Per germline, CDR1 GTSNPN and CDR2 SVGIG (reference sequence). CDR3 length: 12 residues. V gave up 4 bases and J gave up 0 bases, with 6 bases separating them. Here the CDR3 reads CAWMPMNTEAFF. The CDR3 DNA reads TGTGCCTGGATGCCTATGAACACTGAAGCTTTCTTT.

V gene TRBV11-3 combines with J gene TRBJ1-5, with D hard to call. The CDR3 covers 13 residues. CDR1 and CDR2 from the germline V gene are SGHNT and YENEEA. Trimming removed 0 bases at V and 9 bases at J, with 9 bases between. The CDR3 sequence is CASSLDGAGPQHF. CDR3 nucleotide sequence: TGTGCCAGCAGCTTAGACGGCGCGGGGCCCCAGCATTTT.